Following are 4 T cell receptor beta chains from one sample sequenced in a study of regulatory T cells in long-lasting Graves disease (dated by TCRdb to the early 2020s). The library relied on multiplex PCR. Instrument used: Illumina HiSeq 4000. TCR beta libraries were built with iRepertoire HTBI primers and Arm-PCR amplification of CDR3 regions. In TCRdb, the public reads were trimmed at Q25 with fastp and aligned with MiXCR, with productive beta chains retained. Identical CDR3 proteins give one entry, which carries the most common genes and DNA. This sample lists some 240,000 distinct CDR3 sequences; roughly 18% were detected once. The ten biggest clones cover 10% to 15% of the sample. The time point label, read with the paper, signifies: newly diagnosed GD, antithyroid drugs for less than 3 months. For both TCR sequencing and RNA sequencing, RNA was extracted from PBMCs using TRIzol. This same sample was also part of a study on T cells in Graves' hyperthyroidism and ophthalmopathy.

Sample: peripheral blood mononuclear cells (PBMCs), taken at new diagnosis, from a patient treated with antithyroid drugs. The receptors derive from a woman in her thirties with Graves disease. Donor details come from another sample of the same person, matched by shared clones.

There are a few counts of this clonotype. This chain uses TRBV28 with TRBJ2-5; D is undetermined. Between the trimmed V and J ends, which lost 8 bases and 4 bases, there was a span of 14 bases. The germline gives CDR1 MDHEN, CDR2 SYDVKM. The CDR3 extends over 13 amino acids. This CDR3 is CASEKLGGETQYF. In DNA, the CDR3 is TGTGCCAGCGAGAAACTGGGCGGAGAGACCCAGTACTTC.

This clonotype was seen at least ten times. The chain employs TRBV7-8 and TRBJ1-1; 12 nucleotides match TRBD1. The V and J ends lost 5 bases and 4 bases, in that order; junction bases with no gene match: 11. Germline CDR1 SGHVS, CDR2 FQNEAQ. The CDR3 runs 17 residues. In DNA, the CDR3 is TGTGCCAGCAGCCCTGGGACAGGGGGCGTAAGTGGCACTGAAGCTTTCTTT. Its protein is CASSPGTGGVSGTEAFF. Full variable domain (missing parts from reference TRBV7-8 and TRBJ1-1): GAGVSQSPRYKVAKRGQDVALRCDPISGHVSLFWYQQALGQGPEFLTYFQNEAQLDKSGLPSDRFFAERPEGSVSTLKIQRTQQEDSAVYLCASSPGTGGVSGTEAFFGQGTRLTVV.

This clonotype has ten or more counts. CDR3 nucleotides: TGTGCCACCAGTGACCCACTAGCGGTGAGCTCCTACAATGAGCAGTTCTTC. Translating gives CATSDPLAVSSYNEQFF. V usage is TRBV24-1 and J usage is TRBJ2-1, with TRBD2 matching over 8 bases. The CDR3 totals 17 residues. The V and J ends lost 4 bases and 0 bases, in that order; junction bases with no gene match: 7. Per the germline V gene, CDR1 is KGHDR and CDR2 is SFDVKD.

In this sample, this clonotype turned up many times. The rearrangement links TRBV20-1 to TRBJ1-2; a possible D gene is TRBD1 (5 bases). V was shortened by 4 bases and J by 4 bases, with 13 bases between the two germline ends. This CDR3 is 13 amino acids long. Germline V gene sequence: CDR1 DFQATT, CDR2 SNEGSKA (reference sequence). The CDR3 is CSATGSTGYGYTF. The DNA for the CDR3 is TGCAGTGCTACAGGGTCAACGGGCTATGGCTACACCTTC.